This paragraph reports one TCR beta chain. Its antigen remains unknown. Libraries were prepared by immunoSEQ multiplex PCR; TCRdb keeps only in-frame clonotypes and omits some of them. The sample has 190,000 or so clones; 66% are singletons. These data come from a study of shared clonotypes between healthy human individuals. Study-level findings and limits: Despite large depth, rarefaction showed incomplete sorted-subset sequencing. In contrast to clonotypes shared by all four donors, non-shared clonotypes had lower generation probabilities. It was observed that roughly 4.8% of naive CD4 clonotypes were shared across several donors. Memory subsets generally showed lower estimated richness than naive subsets.

This CDR3 has 11 amino acids. V lost 6 bases and J 6 bases, leaving 10 bases between the germline ends. Germline V gene lookup returns CDR1 DFQATT and CDR2 SNEGSKA (reference sequence). This chain uses TRBV20-1 with TRBJ2-3; no firm D call. The sequenced sample was memory CD4+ T cells sorted from blood. Indicated subset: CD45RA-negative fraction. This sequence was found in a young man in good health. The CDR3 protein is CSAHYLDTQYF. For the CDR3, the DNA is TGCAGTGCCCACTACCTGGATACGCAGTATTTT.